Below, one T cell receptor (beta chain) is given with its context. Within the sample, other DNA sequences also encode this same CDR3. This entry belongs to a study of blood T cell repertoires in COVID-19. TCRdb's table, derived via immunoSEQ multiplex PCR, lists solely in-frame clones and lacks some. The sample records 150,000 to 200,000 clones, roughly 85% being singletons. Germline V gene sequence: CDR1 DFQATT, CDR2 SNEGSKA (reference sequence). V gave up 0 bases and J gave up 3 bases, with 3 bases separating them. The CDR3 length is 11 residues. The sequenced sample consisted of peripheral blood. The gene calls are TRBV20-1 and TRBJ2-7; D remains ambiguous. This sequence was found in a woman in her 70s with acute or convalescent COVID-19. The CDR3: CSARDSYEQYF. The CDR3 nucleotides read TGCAGTGCTAGAGACAGCTACGAGCAGTACTTC.